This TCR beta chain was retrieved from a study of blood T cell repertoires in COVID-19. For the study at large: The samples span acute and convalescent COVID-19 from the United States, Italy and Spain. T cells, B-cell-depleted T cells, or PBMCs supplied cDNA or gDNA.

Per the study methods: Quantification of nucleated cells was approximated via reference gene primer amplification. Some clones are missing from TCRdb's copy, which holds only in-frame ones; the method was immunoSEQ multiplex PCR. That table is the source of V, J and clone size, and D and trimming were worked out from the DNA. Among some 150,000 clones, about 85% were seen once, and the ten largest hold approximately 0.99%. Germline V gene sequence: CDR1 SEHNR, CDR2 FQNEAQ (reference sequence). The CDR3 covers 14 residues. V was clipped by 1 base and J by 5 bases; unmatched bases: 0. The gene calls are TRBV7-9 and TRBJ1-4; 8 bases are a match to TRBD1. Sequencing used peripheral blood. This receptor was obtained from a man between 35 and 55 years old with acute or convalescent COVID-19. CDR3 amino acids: CASSLGTGNEKLFF. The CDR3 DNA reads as TGTGCCAGCAGCTTAGGGACAGGGAATGAAAAACTGTTTTTT.